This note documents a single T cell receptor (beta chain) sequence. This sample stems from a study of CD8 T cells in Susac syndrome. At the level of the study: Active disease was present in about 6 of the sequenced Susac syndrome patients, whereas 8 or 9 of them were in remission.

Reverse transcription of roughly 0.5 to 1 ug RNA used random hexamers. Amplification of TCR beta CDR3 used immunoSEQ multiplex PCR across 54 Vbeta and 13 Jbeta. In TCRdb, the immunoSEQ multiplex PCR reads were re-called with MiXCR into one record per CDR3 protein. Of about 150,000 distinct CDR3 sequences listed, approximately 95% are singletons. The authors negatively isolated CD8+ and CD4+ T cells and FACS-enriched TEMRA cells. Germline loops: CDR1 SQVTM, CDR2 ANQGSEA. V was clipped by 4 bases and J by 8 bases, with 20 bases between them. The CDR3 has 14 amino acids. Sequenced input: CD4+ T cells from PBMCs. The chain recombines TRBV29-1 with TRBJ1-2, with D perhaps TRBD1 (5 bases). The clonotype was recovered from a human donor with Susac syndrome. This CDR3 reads CSVGGGASQLGYTF. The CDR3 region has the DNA TGCAGCGTTGGCGGCGGGGCCTCCCAATTAGGCTACACCTTC.